These 2 T cell receptor beta chains share one sample of origin, sequenced in a study of Graves' ophthalmopathy and Graves' hyperthyroidism. From RNA, the CDR3 regions of TCR beta chains were amplified and sequenced. First-round RT-PCR employed HTBI primers, with a second-round multiplex PCR after it. TCRdb re-analysed the multiplex PCR reads in MiXCR, keeping a single row per CDR3 protein. The table has 300,000 to 400,000 distinct CDR3 sequences, roughly 16% seen once. The sequenced material came from peripheral blood. All receptors come from an adult man with Graves' ophthalmopathy.

This clonotype came up a few times. The CDR3 sequence is CASSLLGGYTF. CDR3 nucleotide sequence: TGTGCCAGCAGTTTGCTCGGGGGCTACACCTTC. The chain carries TRBV28 and TRBJ1-2; no clear D gene. V lost 3 bases and J lost 8, with 7 bases in between. The germline CDR1 and CDR2 sequences are MDHEN and SYDVKM. The CDR3 runs 11 residues.

The chain uses TRBV7-8 and TRBJ1-1; 7 nucleotides agree with TRBD1. This CDR3 region has 16 residues. Germline-derived CDR1 and CDR2 are SGHVS and FQNEAQ. Trimming at V came to 3 bases and at J to 2 bases, leaving 9 bases not matched to a gene. The CDR3 sequence is CASSFLSGQLNTEAFF. Here the CDR3 DNA reads TGTGCCAGCAGCTTCCTTTCGGGACAGCTCAACACTGAAGCTTTCTTT.